Listed below are T cell receptor beta chains from one sample, sequenced in a study of cytomegalovirus exposure and HLA in healthy donors. The protocol was immunoSEQ multiplex PCR, while the TCRdb copy is restricted to in-frame clones and leaves out a portion. This repertoire includes 95,000 to 150,000 clones. Sequences were obtained from PBMCs. These receptors originate from a man between 18 and 35 years old in good health and CMV-seronegative. Each CDR3 is given with its conserved first and last residue. The D gene is left open where the match is weak.

V gene	J gene	CDR3 length	D gene	CDR3 DNA	CDR3 protein
TRBV5-1	TRBJ2-2	14	TRBD1	TGCGCCAGCGGCGAACAGGGGGCGACCGGGGAGCTGTTTTTT	CASGEQGATGELFF
TRBV5-6	TRBJ1-1	12	-	TGTGCCAGCAGCCCACGGGGCACTGAAGCTTTCTTT	CASSPRGTEAFF
TRBV30	TRBJ1-2	15	-	TGTGCCTGGAGTTTCTGGGACACCAAATTGCCTGGCTACACCTTC	CAWSFWDTKLPGYTF
TRBV2	TRBJ2-7	14	TRBD1	TGTGCCAGCAGCCGGGACAGGGCAACCTACGAGCAGTACTTC	CASSRDRATYEQYF
TRBV11-2	TRBJ2-5	17	TRBD1	TGTGCCAGCAGTATGGGGACAGGGGGCCTGTACCAAGAGACCCAGTACTTC	CASSMGTGGLYQETQYF
TRBV11-2	TRBJ2-7	15	-	TGTGCCAGCAGCTTGGGAAGGGGGAGCTCCTACGAGCAGTACTTC	CASSLGRGSSYEQYF
TRBV19	TRBJ2-5	13	-	TGTGCCAGTAGTAGGACTCTTCAAGAGACCCAGTACTTC	CASSRTLQETQYF
TRBV6-5	TRBJ2-5	14	TRBD1	TGTGCCAGCAGTGCCAGGGGGCTCCAAGAGACCCAGTACTTC	CASSARGLQETQYF
TRBV18	TRBJ1-2	17	-	TGTGCCAGCTCACCGAGCCCGCCCGCCCTTGGAGCCTATGGCTACACCTTC	CASSPSPPALGAYGYTF
TRBV9	TRBJ1-1	13	-	TGTGCCAGCAGCGTAGGGAAGGGGGCTGAAGCTTTCTTT	CASSVGKGAEAFF
TRBV19	TRBJ2-6	17	TRBD1	TGTGCCAGTACCGACCGGGACAGCTCTTTTGGGGCCAACGTCCTGACTTTC	CASTDRDSSFGANVLTF
TRBV2	TRBJ2-7	13	-	TGTGCCAGCAGTCTTGACAGGACCTACGAGCAGTACTTC	CASSLDRTYEQYF
TRBV6-5	TRBJ1-1	12	-	TGTGCCAGCAGTTCCACATTCACTGAAGCTTTCTTT	CASSSTFTEAFF
TRBV6-1	TRBJ1-6	15	-	TGTGCCAGCAGTGAAGTAGAAATCTATAATTCACCCCTCCACTTT	CASSEVEIYNSPLHF
TRBV28	TRBJ2-7	14	-	TGTGCCACTGAAACCCAGGGTGTGTATAACGAGCAGTACTTC	CATETQGVYNEQYF
TRBV30	TRBJ1-2	17	-	TGTGCCTGGAGTCCAGGCTACCGACTGCCACGGGGGATGGACTACACCTTC	CAWSPGYRLPRGMDYTF
TRBV6-1	TRBJ2-3	14	TRBD2	TGTGCCAGCAAGCAGCGGGGGGCCACAGATACGCAGTATTTT	CASKQRGATDTQYF
TRBV27	TRBJ2-7	12	-	TGTGCCAGCAGTTTAGCACAGACCCCCGGTTACTTC	CASSLAQTPGYF
TRBV5-1	TRBJ1-1	15	TRBD1	TGCGCCAGCAGCCGGCCGGGACAGACGAACACTGAAGCTTTCTTT	CASSRPGQTNTEAFF
TRBV19	TRBJ1-1	14	-	TGTGCCAGTACCATCCCCGGGGGTTTCGCTGAAGCTTTCTTT	CASTIPGGFAEAFF
TRBV6-1	TRBJ2-7	14	-	TGTGCCAGCAGTGAAGCGCCGGGGACCTACGAGCAGTACTTC	CASSEAPGTYEQYF
TRBV6-4	TRBJ1-1	17	-	TGTGCCAGCAGTGACCTCGGAAGTCAGGAAGTTCACACTGAAGCTTTCTTT	CASSDLGSQEVHTEAFF
TRBV5-1	TRBJ2-7	15	TRBD1	TGCGCCAGCAGCTCATGGGACAGGGGAAAGGACGAGCAGTACTTC	CASSSWDRGKDEQYF
TRBV7-6	TRBJ2-5	17	TRBD2	TGTGCCAGCAGCTTCCGGTCCCCCGGGAGGACGGGAGAGACCCAGTACTTC	CASSFRSPGRTGETQYF
TRBV2	TRBJ2-4	19	TRBD2	TGTGCCAGCAGACCCCTAGGGACTAGCGGGATCTTAGCCAAAAACATTCAGTACTTC	CASRPLGTSGILAKNIQYF
TRBV28	TRBJ2-5	15	-	TGTGCCAGCAGCTCGGGAGAAGCATACCAAGAGACCCAGTACTTC	CASSSGEAYQETQYF
TRBV28	TRBJ1-1	15	TRBD1	TGTGCCAGCAGTTCACCGGGACAGGGGCGGACTGAAGCTTTCTTT	CASSSPGQGRTEAFF
TRBV15	TRBJ1-5	17	TRBD1	TGTGCCACCAGCAGATCCGACAGGGGCCTTAGCAATCAGCCCCAGCATTTT	CATSRSDRGLSNQPQHF
TRBV5-1	TRBJ1-2	16	-	TGCGCCAGCAGCTTGACCCCTAATGACGGACTAAATGGCTACACCTTC	CASSLTPNDGLNGYTF
TRBV6-1	TRBJ1-1	16	TRBD1	TGTGCCAGCAGTGAGCCAGGGACAGGTACGGACACTGAAGCTTTCTTT	CASSEPGTGTDTEAFF
TRBV18	TRBJ2-7	15	TRBD1	TGTGCCAGCTCACCAAAGGGACAGACTGCCTACGAGCAGTACTTC	CASSPKGQTAYEQYF
TRBV20-1	TRBJ2-7	9	-	TGCAGTGCCCTACGCGAGCAGTACTTC	CSALREQYF